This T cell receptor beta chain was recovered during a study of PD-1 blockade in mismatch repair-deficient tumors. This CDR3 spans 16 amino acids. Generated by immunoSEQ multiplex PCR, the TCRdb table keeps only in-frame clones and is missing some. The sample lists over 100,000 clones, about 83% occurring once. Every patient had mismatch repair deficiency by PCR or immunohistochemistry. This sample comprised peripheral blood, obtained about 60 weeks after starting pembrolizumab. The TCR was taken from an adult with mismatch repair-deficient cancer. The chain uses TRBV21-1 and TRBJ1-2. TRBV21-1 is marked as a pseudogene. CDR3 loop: CASSLGRRGENYGYTF. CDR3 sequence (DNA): TGTGCCAGCAGCCTAGGGAGAAGGGGCGAGAACTATGGCTACACCTTC.